This T cell receptor (beta chain) was obtained from a study of blood T cells in healthy people across ages (dated by TCRdb to the mid-2010s). Turning to the overall study: In model experiments, template switching captured about one uniquely barcoded TCR beta cDNA molecule for every two T cells. To avoid experimental bias, donors of different ages were distributed randomly across sequencing lanes. The donors were split into four age groups: young (average roughly 15 years), middle-aged (over 35), aged (roughly 60) and long-lived (roughly 88). To track age-related changes in TCR beta repertoire diversity, the study relied on deep sequencing normalized with unique cDNA molecular identifiers. Using the same blood draw, the study looked at two additional independent replicas of 1 million unique cDNA reads for two donors, one aged 18 to 29 and the other aged 80 or older. The paper as a whole reports these results and caveats: The long-lived group showed more naive CD4+ T cells, fewer expanded clones and increased TCR diversity than the aged group, suggesting age selection. Donor CMV infection status was unknown, potentially confounding age-related changes in expanded clonotypes. Total diversity estimates from one million sequenced T cells were considered lower bounds and underestimates. Because profiling used bulk unsorted PBMCs, naive and antigen-experienced compartments could not be compared conclusively. Observed TCR beta diversity per million T cells fell roughly linearly with age, and a significant reduction was already apparent by age roughly 40. Observed TCR beta diversity correlated strongly with the percentage of naive T cells measured by flow cytometry.

With regard to this clonotype: Which antigen it targets is not known. Per-base qualities were not stored, and no clone one base away is much larger.

Sequences SQVTM (CDR1) and ANQGSEA (CDR2) are obtained from the germline V gene. Including cysteine and phenylalanine, the CDR3 has 14 amino acids. Left in the record is the CDR3 DNA by itself, 42 bases read in frame from the first base. V loses 5 bases of germline sequence and J loses 0 bases, and the interval between the two ends is 11 bases. Libraries were prepared through 5' RACE. Instrument on record: Illumina HiSeq 2500. A second PCR of 7 to 11 cycles was performed with a sample-barcoded 5' primer and a J-beta primer mix. A template-switch 5' adaptor carrying 12 random nucleotides introduced a unique molecular identifier onto each TCR beta cDNA molecule. Each sample yielded at least 2.5 million CDR3-containing paired-end reads. First-strand cDNA was synthesized from all RNA with the Mint cDNA synthesis kit, primed by a TRBC-specific oligonucleotide. All cDNA was treated with uracil-DNA glycosylase and then went through a first 18-cycle PCR with the universal primers M1SS and BC2_uni_R. The source study handled its data this way. Each sample was normalized by randomly selecting 1 million high-quality reads, each carrying a distinct molecular identifier. Instead of being binned into consensus sequences, reads with shared molecular identifiers were discarded. MiTCR, run with a Q25 quality threshold and the strictest error-elimination algorithm, handled CDR3 identification, clonotype clustering and error correction. A nonparametric unseen species model with Euler transformation was used to estimate a lower bound on total TCR beta diversity. TCRdb passed the public sequencing reads through fastp at Q25 and MiXCR, retaining productive beta sequences. Rows with one shared CDR3 protein collapse into an entry with the most common genes and DNA. These V and J calls derive from TCRdb rather than the authors' analysis. The sample records some 550,000 distinct CDR3 sequences, about 45% of which are singletons. The top ten constitute 20% to 25% of the sample.

Systemically healthy Caucasian individuals from Russia, 39 in total and aged roughly 6 to 100 years, were included as donors. Each donor gave around 9.5 milliliters of peripheral blood, collected into EDTA-treated Vacutainer tubes. PBMCs were isolated by Ficoll-Paque density-gradient centrifugation, with at least 6 million obtained per sample. Trizol reagent was used to extract total RNA from the PBMCs, yielding at least 6 micrograms per sample. For every donor, flow cytometry on a PBMC aliquot measured the percentage of naive CD45RAhigh/CD27high T cells. This receptor was identified in an elderly man in good health. This sequence uses TRBV29-1 and TRBJ1-5; no confident D gene assignment can be made. Sequencing used blood. The DNA is as follows: TGCAGCGTTAATGAGGGTTATAGCAATCAGCCCCAGCATTTT. This encodes CSVNEGYSNQPQHF.